The entry that follows covers one T cell receptor beta chain sequence. Antigen specificity is unknown. The V gene's germline CDR1 is LGHNA and CDR2 YSLEER. CDR3 length: 16 amino acids. Between the trimmed V and J ends, which lost 1 base and 3 bases, there was a span of 16 bases. This specimen comes from a study of vaccination and CD4 T cells after COVID-19. Study results and caveats: Relatively few convalescent patients were studied; early post-infection timepoints were not included.

At the Johns Hopkins FTIC core, DNA taken from cultured CD4+ T cells was sequenced by way of the Oncomine TCR Beta short-read assay. The authors extracted genomic DNA from cultured CD4+ T cells. TCRdb ran MiXCR on the PCR reads and lists one entry per CDR3 protein. The sample has 8,000 to 11,000 distinct CDR3 sequences; 60% to 75% are singletons. Treatment noted: approximately nine-day PBMC culture with coronavirus spike peptide pools or control peptides (ViraFEST assay). The TCR was taken from a human donor who had recovered from COVID-19. This chain links TRBV4-3 with TRBJ2-7; D might be TRBD2 (7 bases). Sequenced input: CD4+ T cells from blood, cultured in vitro. CDR3 residues: CASSQGGGRVFYEQYF. CDR3 DNA sequence: TGCGCCAGCAGCCAAGGGGGGGGGCGCGTATTCTACGAGCAGTACTTC.